This paragraph covers one T cell receptor (beta chain) sequence. The antigen is undetermined. Deep-resolution sequencing targeted around 190,000 T cell genomes in pre-culture CD4+ samples. Repertoires were generated with immunoSEQ multiplex PCR, while TCRdb's copy carries only in-frame clones and drops some. The sample consists of roughly 110,000 clones, around 93% of them appearing once. These data come from a study of T cell repertoires and HLA-DP antigens. The overall study: A couple of male donors and one female donor spanned ages 18-to-29 through 60-to-69.

Germline CDR1 reads MNHEY; CDR2 reads SVGAGI. The trim removed 1 base at V and 4 bases at J, leaving 6 bases unmatched. The CDR3 totals 16 residues. Overall study results and limits: Total CD4+ responders were stimulated by HeLa antigen-presenting cells. Previously undetected clones averaged approximately 34% and 48% against the two alleles respectively.

The receptor was derived from a woman between 18 and 29 years old in good health and CMV-seronegative. The rearrangement uses TRBV6-5 and TRBJ2-3; 9 bases agree with TRBD2. The source material was CD4+ T cells from PBMCs. CDR3: CASSYWSSGGPDTQYF. The CDR3 DNA reads as TGTGCCAGCAGTTACTGGAGTAGCGGGGGCCCAGATACGCAGTATTTT.